The clone carrying this TCR beta chain has only a few counts. TCRdb independently ran MiXCR on the 5' RACE reads; one entry per CDR3 protein. The table records about 600,000 distinct CDR3 sequences, less than 25% of them present only once. This entry belongs to a study of T-cell memory formation after mild COVID-19. The TCR comes from an adult woman who had mild COVID-19 (a few samples of this study predate the infection). Cell type and time point are not known. The specimen was PBMCs or a T cell subset sorted from them (not recorded which).

The CDR3 is CASGRAGTGNQPQHF. The CDR3 nucleotides read TGTGCCAGCGGAAGGGCCGGGACGGGCAATCAGCCCCAGCATTTT. The chain employs TRBV7-9 and TRBJ1-5, with D possibly matching TRBD1 (5 bases). Germline V gene lookup returns CDR1 SEHNR and CDR2 FQNEAQ (reference sequence). The CDR3 totals 15 residues. V lost 8 bases and J lost 2, with 16 bases in between. Drawing the rest from reference TRBV7-9 and TRBJ1-5, the complete variable domain is DTGVSQNPRHKITKRGQNVTFRCDPISEHNRLYWYRQTLGQGPEFLTYFQNEAQLEKSRLLSDRFSAERPKGSFSTLEIQRTEQGDSAMYLCASGRAGTGNQPQHFGDGTRLSIL.